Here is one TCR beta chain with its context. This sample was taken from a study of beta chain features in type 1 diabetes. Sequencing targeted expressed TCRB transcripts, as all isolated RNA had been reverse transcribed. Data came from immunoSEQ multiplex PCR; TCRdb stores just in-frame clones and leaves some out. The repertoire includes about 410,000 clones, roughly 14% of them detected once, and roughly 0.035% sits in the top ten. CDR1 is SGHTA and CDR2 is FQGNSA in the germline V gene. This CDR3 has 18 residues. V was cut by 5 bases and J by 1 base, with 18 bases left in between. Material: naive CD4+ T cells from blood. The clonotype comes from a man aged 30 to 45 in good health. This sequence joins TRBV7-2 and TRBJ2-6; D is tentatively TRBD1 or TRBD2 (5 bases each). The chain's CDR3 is CASSPRFRGGSGANVLTF. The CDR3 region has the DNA TGTGCCAGCAGCCCTCGGTTTCGGGGCGGATCTGGGGCCAACGTCCTGACTTTC.